One and the same sample provided the 21 T cell receptor beta chains below, sequenced in a study of regulatory T cells. No cognate antigen is known for these TCRs. Primers: 52 TRBV forward and 13 TRBJ reverse. The table came from immunoSEQ multiplex PCR; TCRdb's copy has only in-frame clones and leaves some out. Here the sample spans 25,000 or so clones, over 75% being singletons. General study results and limits: In CD3G-deficient patients, conventional CD4+ T cells were enriched for hydrophobic CDR3 residues at positions 6 and 7.

Sequencing input: conventional CD4+ T cells sorted from blood. The origin of the receptors is a child under 18 with CD3G deficiency.

The rearrangement uses TRBV6-1 and TRBJ1-3, with D unresolved. The germline V gene encodes CDR1 MNHNS and CDR2 SASEGT. Trimming took off 7 bases at V and 0 bases at J, with 10 bases between the two ends. The CDR3 consists of 14 residues. In DNA, the CDR3 is TGTGCCAGCACCGAGGCTTACTCTGGAAACACCATATATTTT. Amino acids: CASTEAYSGNTIYF.

The chain couples TRBV6-1 to TRBJ2-7; perhaps TRBD2 as D (6 bases). This CDR3 region has 12 residues. The germline CDR1 and CDR2 sequences are MNHNS and SASEGT. V was clipped by 6 bases and J by 3 bases, with 9 bases between them. The chain's CDR3 is CASRGLSYEQYF. As DNA, the CDR3 is TGTGCCAGCAGGGGACTGAGCTACGAGCAGTACTTC.

The gene calls are TRBV7-8 and TRBJ2-7, with a tentative D call TRBD2 (5 bases). The CDR3 totals 12 residues. CDR1 is SGHVS, CDR2 FQNEAQ, per germline. V was shortened by 3 bases and J by 7 bases, with 10 bases between the two germline ends. DNA for the CDR3: TGTGCCAGCAGCTTGCGGGCCGGGGAGCAGTACTTC. It encodes CASSLRAGEQYF.

The DNA of the CDR3 is TGTGCCAGCAGCTCCGGACAGAGGGGGTACTACGAGCAGTACTTC. Residues: CASSSGQRGYYEQYF. The rearrangement links TRBV7-8 to TRBJ2-7; D may be TRBD1 (6 bases). The CDR3 runs 15 residues. V was shortened by 4 bases and J by 3 bases, with 16 bases between the two germline ends. The V gene's germline CDR1 is SGHVS and CDR2 FQNEAQ.

This clone was observed a single time. The chain carries TRBV7-8 and TRBJ2-3, with 8 bases matching TRBD2. Trimming took 5 bases from V and 4 from J; bases not matched to a gene: 11. The CDR3 is 16 amino acids. From germline, CDR1 is SGHVS and CDR2 FQNEAQ. The CDR3 reads CASSPSAGVRADTQYF. The CDR3 nucleotides read TGTGCCAGCAGCCCCTCAGCGGGAGTCAGGGCAGATACGCAGTATTTT.

This clone was detected only once. The V and J genes are TRBV6-1 and TRBJ2-5, with D possibly being TRBD2 (6 bases). The tail of the sequence fits TRBJ2-7 better, so the J call may be wrong. CDR1 and CDR2 from the germline V gene are MNHNS and SASEGT. The CDR3 runs to 15 residues. CDR3 coding DNA: TGTGCCAGCAGTGTTAGGGTAGCGGCCACCTACGAGCAGTACTTC. Its protein is CASSVRVAATYEQYF.

V usage is TRBV10-3 and J usage is TRBJ1-2, with unresolved D. This CDR3 is built from 14 residues. CDR1 is ENHRY, CDR2 SYGVKD, per germline. Trimming removed 10 bases from V and 3 bases from J, with 18 bases in between. CDR3 residues: CASSSSGTHYGYTF. CDR3 nucleotide sequence: TGTGCCAGCAGCAGCTCCGGTACCCACTATGGCTACACCTTC.

The chain joins TRBV6-6 to TRBJ2-7; 8 nucleotides match TRBD1. CDR3 length: 12 amino acids. V trimming: 5 bases; J trimming: 7 bases; junction bases outside the gene matches: 4. Germline V gives CDR1 MNHNY, CDR2 SVGAGI (reference sequence). Here the CDR3 DNA reads TGTGCCAGCAGTGGACAGGGCGGGGAGCAGTACTTC. This gives the protein CASSGQGGEQYF.

This sequence joins TRBV5-1 and TRBJ2-1; possibly TRBD2 for D (6 bases). From germline, CDR1 is SGHRS and CDR2 YFSETQ. Trimming shortened V by 3 bases and J by 0 bases, and 10 bases separated the two germline ends. CDR3 length: 15 residues. In DNA, the CDR3 is TGCGCCAGCAGCTCGAGCGGGTCCTCCTACAATGAGCAGTTCTTC. This translates into CASSSSGSSYNEQFF.

The CDR3 DNA sequence: TGTGCCAGCAGCTTTGGGGGACTAGCCTGTCAAGAGACCCAGTACTTC. It is translated as CASSFGGLACQETQYF. The chain couples TRBV5-8 to TRBJ2-5; TRBD2 matches at 9 bases. This CDR3 comprises 16 residues. With 2 bases clipped from V and 2 bases from J, the junction kept 7 bases outside the gene matches. Germline V gene lookup returns CDR1 SGHTS and CDR2 YDEGEE.

The rearrangement uses TRBV30 and TRBJ2-2, with a possible D match to TRBD2 (6 bases). Trimming cost V 1 base and J 1 base, with 13 bases left between them. Germline assignment: CDR1 GTSNPN and CDR2 SVGIG (reference sequence). This CDR3 spans 16 amino acids. CDR3 residues: CAWSENGRGNTGELFF. DNA for the CDR3: TGTGCCTGGAGTGAAAACGGGAGAGGGAACACCGGGGAGCTGTTTTTT.

There are a few counts of this clone. The chain links TRBV11-2 to TRBJ2-7; possible D gene TRBD1, 5 bases. The V end was cut by 0 bases, the J end by 3 bases, with 9 bases between. The CDR3 covers 14 residues. Germline lookup yields CDR1 SGHAT and CDR2 FQNNGV. CDR3 protein: CASSLDGAVYEQYF. CDR3 bases: TGTGCCAGCAGCTTAGATGGGGCAGTCTACGAGCAGTACTTC.

This chain connects TRBV6-1 to TRBJ2-7, with a possible D match to TRBD1 (6 bases). Germline CDR1 reads MNHNS; CDR2 reads SASEGT. The V end was cut by 7 bases, the J end by 8 bases, with 18 bases between. CDR3 length: 13 residues. The CDR3: CASTIPGQTKQYF. The CDR3 DNA reads TGTGCCAGCACTATCCCAGGACAGACTAAGCAGTACTTC.

Remarks on this clone: Different DNA sequences within this sample yield the same CDR3. The gene calls are TRBV5-1 and TRBJ2-1; D uncertain. The germline V and J ends were trimmed by 0 bases and 1 base, with 5 bases remaining between them. The CDR3 spans 14 residues. CDR1 SGHRS and CDR2 YFSETQ come from the germline V gene. The CDR3 is CASSLGGSYNEQFF. For the CDR3, the DNA is TGCGCCAGCAGCTTGGGGGGTTCCTACAATGAGCAGTTCTTC.

The rearrangement links TRBV5-1 to TRBJ2-1; 8 positions agree with TRBD1. The length of the CDR3 is 16 residues. CDR1 SGHRS and CDR2 YFSETQ come from the germline V gene. V lost 0 bases and J lost 4; bases outside the gene matches: 6. The CDR3 DNA reads as TGCGCCAGCAGCTTGGCCGTCGGACAGGGATACAATGAGCAGTTCTTC. This encodes CASSLAVGQGYNEQFF.

This clone occurred once. The chain recombines TRBV6-1 with TRBJ1-5, with 9 bases fitting TRBD1. This CDR3 has 15 residues. V trimming: 8 bases; J trimming: 1 base; junction bases outside the gene matches: 6. In germline, CDR1 is MNHNS, CDR2 SASEGT. The DNA of the CDR3 is TGTGCCAGCCAAGAACAGGGGGCCAGCAATCAGCCCCAGCATTTT. The encoded protein is CASQEQGASNQPQHF.

The chain joins TRBV6-1 to TRBJ1-1; tentative D call: TRBD1 (5 bases). The CDR3 is made up of 12 amino acids. Germline V lookup: CDR1 MNHNS, CDR2 SASEGT. Trimming took 2 bases from V and 11 from J, leaving 12 bases between them. The CDR3 DNA follows: TGTGCCAGCAGTGAATTTGGGGACGTGGCTTTCTTT. Amino acids: CASSEFGDVAFF.

The CDR3 here is CASSLGLAFTDTQYF. Here the CDR3 DNA reads TGTGCCAGCAGTTTGGGACTAGCATTCACAGATACGCAGTATTTT. This chain uses TRBV28 with TRBJ2-3; 9 bases are shared with TRBD2. The CDR3 totals 15 residues. Germline V lookup: CDR1 MDHEN, CDR2 SYDVKM. V shed 3 bases and J 2 bases; nucleotides not matched to a gene: 3.

The rearrangement links TRBV11-2 to TRBJ2-1; D perhaps matches TRBD1 (5 bases). Germline CDR1 is SGHAT and CDR2 is FQNNGV. Trimming took off 4 bases at V and 5 bases at J, with 12 bases between the two ends. The CDR3 totals 14 residues. CDR3 bases: TGTGCCAGCAGCTCTCAGAACAGGAACAATGAGCAGTTCTTC. As protein: CASSSQNRNNEQFF.

The chain is built from TRBV7-8 and TRBJ2-1; 14 bases fit TRBD2. Germline loops: CDR1 SGHVS, CDR2 FQNEAQ. This CDR3 comprises 17 residues. V trimming: 4 bases; J trimming: 9 bases; junction bases outside the gene matches: 11. CDR3 DNA sequence: TGTGCCAGCAGCTCTGCCAGGACTAGCGGGAGGTTGGGTGAGCAGTTCTTC. Encoded protein: CASSSARTSGRLGEQFF.

The chain recombines TRBV27 with TRBJ2-1, with 10 bases fitting TRBD2. Germline V lookup: CDR1 MNHEY, CDR2 SMNVEV (reference sequence). J lost 6 bases, V lost 5 bases, and 7 bases had no gene match. This CDR3 comprises 15 residues. This CDR3 is CASSPAGGSVNEQFF. In DNA form, the CDR3 reads TGTGCCAGCAGTCCAGCGGGAGGGTCTGTCAATGAGCAGTTCTTC.